This TCR beta chain stems from a study of cytomegalovirus exposure and HLA in healthy donors. Points from the study as a whole: In vitro, a few CMV-associated chains proved specific for CMV antigens. Later analysis showed most CMV-associated TCR beta chains appearing HLA-restricted.

Primers for the PCR totalled 60 Vbeta and 13 Jbeta. The repertoire was sequenced with immunoSEQ multiplex PCR; TCRdb's copy has only in-frame clones and lacks some. Here the sample spans 110,000 to 150,000 clones, roughly 70% being singletons. Germline V gene sequence: CDR1 LNHNV, CDR2 YYDKDF (reference sequence). This CDR3 contains 14 residues. Trimming cost V 3 bases and J 3 bases; bases outside gene matches: 3. This clone has only a few counts. No antigen is known for it. Specimen: PBMCs. The rearrangement links TRBV15 to TRBJ2-5; 8 nucleotides agree with TRBD1. The receptor comes from a man aged 18 to 30 in good health and CMV-seropositive. The CDR3 reads CATSRLDREETQYF. For the CDR3, the DNA is TGTGCCACCAGCAGGTTGGACAGGGAAGAGACCCAGTACTTC.